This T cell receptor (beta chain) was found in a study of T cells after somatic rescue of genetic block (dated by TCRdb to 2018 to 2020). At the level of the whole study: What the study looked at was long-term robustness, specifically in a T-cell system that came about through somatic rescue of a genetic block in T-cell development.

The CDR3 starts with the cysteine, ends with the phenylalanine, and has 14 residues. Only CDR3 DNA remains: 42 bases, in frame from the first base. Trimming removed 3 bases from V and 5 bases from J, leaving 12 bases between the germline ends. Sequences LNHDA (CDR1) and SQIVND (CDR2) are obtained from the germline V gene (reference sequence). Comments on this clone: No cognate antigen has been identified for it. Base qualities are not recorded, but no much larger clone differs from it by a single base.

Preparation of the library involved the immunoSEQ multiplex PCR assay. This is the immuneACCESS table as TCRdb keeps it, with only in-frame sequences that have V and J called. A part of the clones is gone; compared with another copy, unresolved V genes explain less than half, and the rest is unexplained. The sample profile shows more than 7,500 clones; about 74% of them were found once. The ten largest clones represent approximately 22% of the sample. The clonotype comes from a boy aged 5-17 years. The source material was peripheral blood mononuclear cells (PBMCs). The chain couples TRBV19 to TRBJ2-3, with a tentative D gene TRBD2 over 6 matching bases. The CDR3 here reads CASSIRLARDTQYF. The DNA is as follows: TGTGCCAGTAGTATTAGGCTAGCGAGAGATACGCAGTATTTT.